This T cell receptor beta chain was identified during a study of molecular identifiers for immune sequencing clone quantification (dated by TCRdb to 2016 to 2019). With respect to the entire study: For a replicate experiment, RNA from around 18,000 or 91,000 naive CD8 T cells was divided into five aliquots, and four of the five aliquots were sequenced. CD8 T cells were used in a methods study to benchmark molecular-identifier clustering-based TCR repertoire sequencing (MIDCIRS) and TCR RNA copy counting. What the study reported, not specific to this receptor: Naive libraries contained spiked-in Jurkat TCR RNA (10 copies' worth), which is not part of the donor repertoire. Identical TCR molecules sharing a barcode could cause highly expanded clone sizes to be underestimated. About 2.9 recovered TCR RNA copies per cell were obtained by modeling, versus around 10 by digital PCR, implying a capture efficiency of about 30%. In CMV-specific effector cells, clones with more than 20 RNA copies accounted for over 97% of molecules, whereas in naive cells such clones accounted for under 1%. Even against a background of some 920,000 naive CD8 T cells, spiked-in Jurkat TCR RNA amounting to a single cell's worth was reported to be detectable. When barcode sub-clustering was omitted, TCR diversity was inflated by chimeric consensus sequences, with chimeras reaching as high as 47%.

As concerns this clonotype: This clone's antigen is unknown. No conserved phenylalanine or tryptophan ends this CDR3, so it is likely a read error.

The library was produced with PCR. Sequencing was carried out with a NextSeq 500. Preparation of bulk TCR libraries followed a previously described approach, with the TCR primers listed in Table S5. Total RNA was purified with the Qiagen AllPrep DNA/RNA kit. Reads from multiple sequencing runs of the same library were pooled before analysis. The original methods were these. Reads were retained only if the reads had an exact TCR constant sequence, and the retained reads were trimmed to 150 nt and grouped according to their 12-nt molecular barcodes. Reads within each barcode group were sub-clustered using a 15% Levenshtein threshold, and quality-weighted consensus sequences were constructed for each RNA molecule. Non-functional sequences were filtered out, along with any lower-count sequence sitting one edit away from another sequence. Based on a fit of two negative binomial distributions, barcode sub-clusters having less than 20% of the maximum read count were discarded. TCRdb took the public reads, trimmed them with fastp at Q25, ran MiXCR for clone calling and kept in-frame beta chains. Every distinct CDR3 protein forms one entry, paired with its most common genes and DNA. TCRdb's processing, not the authors' own work, is the source of the V and J calls. The sample data list roughly 300,000 distinct CDR3 sequences, and 24% of these were observed just once. The top ten constitute 0.65% to 0.75% of the sample.

Based on the germline V gene, the CDR1 and CDR2 sequences are SGHAT and FQNNGV. V is trimmed back by 5 bases and J by 6 bases, and the junction contains 7 bases that no gene match accounts for. The CDR3 adds up to 14 amino acids, both ends counted. Just the 42-base CDR3 DNA is kept, in frame starting at base 1. Libraries of naive CD8 T cells were built from around 20,000 to 1,000,000 sorted cells, with 10%, 30% or 50% of the purified RNA used. Naive CD8 T cells were FACS-sorted as CD8+CD4-CCR7+CD45RA+ on a BD FACSAria II into RLT Plus buffer. To test detection sensitivity, Jurkat RNA equivalent to ten TCR copies was spiked into samples of about 19,000-1,000,000 naive CD8 T cells. CD8 T cells were enriched using RosetteSep CD8+ T Cell Enrichment Cocktail and Ficoll-Paque, and the enriched cells then underwent ACK red cell lysis.

The sequence is built from TRBV11-2 and TRBJ2-3, with TRBD2 matching 8 junction bases. The TCR sequence derives from a human donor in good health. Some libraries in this study had Jurkat cell RNA spiked in. Input material: naive CD8+ T cells from blood, with Jurkat cell RNA spiked in. The cell subset or site label on this specimen signifies: FACS-sorted CD8+CD4-CCR7+CD45RA+ naive T cells. For the CDR3, the sequence is CASSKSGSLDTQYL. The nucleotides are TGTGCCAGCAGCAAGAGCGGGAGTCTCGATACGCAGTATCTT.